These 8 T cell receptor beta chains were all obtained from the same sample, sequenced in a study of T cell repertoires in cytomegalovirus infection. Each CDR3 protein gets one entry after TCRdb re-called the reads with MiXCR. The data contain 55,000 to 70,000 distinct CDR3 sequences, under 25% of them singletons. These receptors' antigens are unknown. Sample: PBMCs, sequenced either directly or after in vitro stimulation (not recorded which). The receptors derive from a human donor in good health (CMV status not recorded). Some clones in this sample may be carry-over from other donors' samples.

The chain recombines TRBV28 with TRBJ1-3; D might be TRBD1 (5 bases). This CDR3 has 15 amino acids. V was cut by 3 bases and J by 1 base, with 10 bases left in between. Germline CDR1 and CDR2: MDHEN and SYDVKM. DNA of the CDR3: TGTGCCAGCAGTTTCCGGGGGTCTTCTGGAAACACCATATATTTT. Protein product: CASSFRGSSGNTIYF.

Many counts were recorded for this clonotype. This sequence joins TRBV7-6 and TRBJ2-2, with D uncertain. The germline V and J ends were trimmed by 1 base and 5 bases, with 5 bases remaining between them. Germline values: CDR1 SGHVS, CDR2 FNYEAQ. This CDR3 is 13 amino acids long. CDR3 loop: CASSLDFTGELFF. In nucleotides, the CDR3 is TGTGCCAGCAGCTTAGACTTTACCGGGGAGCTGTTTTTT. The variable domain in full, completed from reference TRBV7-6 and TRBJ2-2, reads GAGVSQSPRYKVTKRGQDVALRCDPISGHVSLYWYRQALGQGPEFLTYFNYEAQQDKSGLPNDRFSAERPEGSISTLTIQRTEQRDSAMYRCASSLDFTGELFFGEGSRLTVL.

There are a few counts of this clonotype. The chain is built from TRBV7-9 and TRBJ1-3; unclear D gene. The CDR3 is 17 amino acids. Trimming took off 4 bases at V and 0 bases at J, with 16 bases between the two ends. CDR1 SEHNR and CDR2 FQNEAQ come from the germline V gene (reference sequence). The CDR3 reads CASSSTLLLSSGNTIYF. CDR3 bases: TGTGCCAGCAGCTCCACTTTACTGCTTAGCTCTGGAAACACCATATATTTT.

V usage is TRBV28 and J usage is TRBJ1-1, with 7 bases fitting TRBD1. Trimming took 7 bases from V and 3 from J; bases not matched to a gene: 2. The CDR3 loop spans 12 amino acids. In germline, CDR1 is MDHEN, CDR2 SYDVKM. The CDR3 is CASNRGYTEAFF. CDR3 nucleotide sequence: TGTGCCAGCAACAGGGGTTACACTGAAGCTTTCTTT.

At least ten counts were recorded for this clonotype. The CDR3: CASSPPGANTEAFF. As DNA, the CDR3 is TGTGCCAGCAGCCCTCCCGGGGCGAACACTGAAGCTTTCTTT. This chain uses TRBV7-2 with TRBJ1-1, with a tentative D call TRBD1 (5 bases). The CDR3 contains 14 residues. CDR1 SGHTA and CDR2 FQGNSA come from the germline V gene. V was shortened by 5 bases and J by 1 base, with 11 bases between the two germline ends.

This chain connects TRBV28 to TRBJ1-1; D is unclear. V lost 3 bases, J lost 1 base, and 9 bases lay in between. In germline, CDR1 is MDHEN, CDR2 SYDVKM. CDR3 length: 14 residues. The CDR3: CASSFVEANTEAFF. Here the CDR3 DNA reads TGTGCCAGCAGTTTTGTAGAAGCGAACACTGAAGCTTTCTTT.

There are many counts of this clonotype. CDR3 in amino acids: CASSQGEGREQYF. The CDR3 DNA follows: TGCGCCAGCAGCCAAGGGGAGGGTCGGGAGCAGTACTTC. The V call is TRBV4-1, the J call TRBJ2-7; 7 bases match TRBD2. The CDR3 is made up of 13 amino acids. Germline CDR1 reads MGHRA; CDR2 reads YSYEKL. Trimming removed 1 base from V and 7 bases from J; junction bases left unmatched: 4.

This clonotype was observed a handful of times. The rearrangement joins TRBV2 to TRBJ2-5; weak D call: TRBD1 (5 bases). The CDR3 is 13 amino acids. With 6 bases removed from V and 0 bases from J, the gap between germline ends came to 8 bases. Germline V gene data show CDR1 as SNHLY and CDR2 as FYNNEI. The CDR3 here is CASRRGYQETQYF. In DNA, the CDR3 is TGTGCCAGCAGAAGGGGATACCAAGAGACCCAGTACTTC.